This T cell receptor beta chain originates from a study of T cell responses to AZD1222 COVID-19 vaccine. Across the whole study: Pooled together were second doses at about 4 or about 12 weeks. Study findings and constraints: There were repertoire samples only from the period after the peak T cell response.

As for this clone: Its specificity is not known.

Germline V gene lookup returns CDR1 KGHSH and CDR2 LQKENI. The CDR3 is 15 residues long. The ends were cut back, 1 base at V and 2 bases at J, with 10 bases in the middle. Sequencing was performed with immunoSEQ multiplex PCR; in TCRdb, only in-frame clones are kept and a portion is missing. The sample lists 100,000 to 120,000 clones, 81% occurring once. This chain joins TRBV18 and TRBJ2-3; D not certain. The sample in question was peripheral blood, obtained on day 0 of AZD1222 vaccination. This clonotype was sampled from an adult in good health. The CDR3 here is CASSPLGSNTDTQYF. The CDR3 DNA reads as TGTGCCAGCTCACCACTTGGTTCTAACACAGATACGCAGTATTTT.